This T cell receptor beta chain was identified in a study of blood T cells in healthy people across ages. A J-beta primer mix and a sample-barcoded 5' primer were used in a second PCR of roughly 6 to 12 cycles. Every sample gave at least 3 million paired-end reads containing CDR3. TCRdb fed the 5' RACE reads into MiXCR, producing one record per CDR3 protein. The sample lists over 1,500,000 distinct CDR3 sequences; around 42% were seen once. A note on this clonotype: Compared with germline, one end of the junction differs, possibly owing to a read error.

CDR3 length: 13 residues. The germline V gene has CDR1 SQVTM and CDR2 ANQGSEA. The chain joins TRBV29-1 to TRBJ1-5; no firm D call. Sequenced input: blood. The receptor was derived from a human donor in good health. The CDR3 loop reads CSAMTASNQPQHF. CDR3 coding DNA: TGCAGCGCGATGACGGCTAGCAACCAGCCCCAGCATTTT. The variable domain in full, with the rest retrieved from reference TRBV29-1 and TRBJ1-5, is SAVISQKPSRDICQRGTSLTIQCQVDSQVTMMFWYRQQPGQSLTLIATANQGSEATYESGFVIDKFPISRPNLTFSTLTVSNMSPEDSSIYLCSAMTASNQPQHFGDGTRLSIL.